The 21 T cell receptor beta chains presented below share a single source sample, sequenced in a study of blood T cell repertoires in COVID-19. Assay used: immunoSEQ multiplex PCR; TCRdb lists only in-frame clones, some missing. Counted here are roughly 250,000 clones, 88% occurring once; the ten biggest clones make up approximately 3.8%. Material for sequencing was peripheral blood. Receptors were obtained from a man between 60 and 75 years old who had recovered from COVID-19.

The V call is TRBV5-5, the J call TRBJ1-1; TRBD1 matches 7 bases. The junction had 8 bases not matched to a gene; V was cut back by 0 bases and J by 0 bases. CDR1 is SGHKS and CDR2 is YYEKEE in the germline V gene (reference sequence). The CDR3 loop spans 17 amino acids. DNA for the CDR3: TGTGCCAGCAGCTTGGGATCGACAGGGCGCATGAACACTGAAGCTTTCTTT. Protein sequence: CASSLGSTGRMNTEAFF.

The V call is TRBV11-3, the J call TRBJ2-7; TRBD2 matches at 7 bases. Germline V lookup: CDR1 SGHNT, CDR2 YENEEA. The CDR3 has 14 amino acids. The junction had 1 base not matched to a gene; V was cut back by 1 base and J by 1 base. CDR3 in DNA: TGTGCCAGCAGCTTAGGCGGGGGTTCCTACGAGCAGTACTTC. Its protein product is CASSLGGGSYEQYF.

CDR3 sequence: CASSQQGIGELFF. In DNA, the CDR3 is TGTGCCAGCAGTCAACAGGGGATCGGGGAGCTGTTTTTT. This sequence joins TRBV14 and TRBJ2-2; 7 nucleotides align to TRBD1. Germline V gene sequence: CDR1 SGHDN, CDR2 FVKESK. V dropped 6 bases and J dropped 7; count of bases not matched to a gene: 5. The CDR3 contains 13 residues.

The CDR3 DNA sequence: TGTGCCAGCAGCTTAGGGCCCGGGCGGGGGACTGACTATGGCTACACCTTC. Residues: CASSLGPGRGTDYGYTF. The rearrangement links TRBV7-2 to TRBJ1-2, with D possibly matching TRBD1 (5 bases). Germline-derived CDR1 and CDR2 are SGHTA and FQGNSA. V was cut by 1 base and J by 3 bases, with 18 bases left in between. The length of the CDR3 is 17 residues.

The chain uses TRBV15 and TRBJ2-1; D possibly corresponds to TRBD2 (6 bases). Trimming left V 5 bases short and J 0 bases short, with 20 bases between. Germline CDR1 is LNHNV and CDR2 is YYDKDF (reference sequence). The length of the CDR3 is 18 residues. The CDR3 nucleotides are TGTGCCACCAGCGGTCCTTTAGGGACTGCTAGCTCCTACAATGAGCAGTTCTTC. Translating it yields CATSGPLGTASSYNEQFF. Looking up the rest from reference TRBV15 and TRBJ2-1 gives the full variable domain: DAMVIQNPRYQVTQFGKPVTLSCSQTLNHNVMYWYQQKSSQAPKLLFHYYDKDFNNEADTPDNFQSRRPNTSFCFLDIRSPGLGDTAMYLCATSGPLGTASSYNEQFFGPGTRLTVL.

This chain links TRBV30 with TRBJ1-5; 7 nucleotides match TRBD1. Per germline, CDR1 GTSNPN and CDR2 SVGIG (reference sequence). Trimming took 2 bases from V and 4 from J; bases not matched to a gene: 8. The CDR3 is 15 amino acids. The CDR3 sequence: CAWSTTGWSNQPQHF. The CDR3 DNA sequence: TGTGCCTGGAGTACGACAGGGTGGTCAAATCAGCCCCAGCATTTT.

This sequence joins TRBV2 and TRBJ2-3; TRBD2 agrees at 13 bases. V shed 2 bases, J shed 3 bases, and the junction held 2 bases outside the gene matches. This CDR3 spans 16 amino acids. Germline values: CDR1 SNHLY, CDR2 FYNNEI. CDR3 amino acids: CASSERLAGGTDTQYF. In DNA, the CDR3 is TGTGCCAGCAGTGAAAGACTAGCGGGGGGTACAGATACGCAGTATTTT. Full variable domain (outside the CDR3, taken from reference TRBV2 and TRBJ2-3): EPEVTQTPSHQVTQMGQEVILRCVPISNHLYFYWYRQILGQKVEFLVSFYNNEISEKSEIFDDQFSVERPDGSNFTLKIRSTKLEDSAMYFCASSERLAGGTDTQYFGPGTRLTVL.

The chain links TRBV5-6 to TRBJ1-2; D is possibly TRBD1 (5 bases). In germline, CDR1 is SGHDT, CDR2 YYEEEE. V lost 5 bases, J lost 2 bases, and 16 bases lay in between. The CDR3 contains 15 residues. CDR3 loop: CASRLKNRQNYGYTF. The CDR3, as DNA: TGTGCCAGCAGGCTTAAAAACAGGCAGAACTATGGCTACACCTTC.

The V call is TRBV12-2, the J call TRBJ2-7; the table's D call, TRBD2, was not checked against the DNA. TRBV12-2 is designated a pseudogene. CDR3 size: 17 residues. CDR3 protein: CASRHTPDCGDNYEQYF. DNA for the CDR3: TGTGCAAGTCGCCACACCCCCGATTGCGGGGATAATTACGAGCAGTACTTC.

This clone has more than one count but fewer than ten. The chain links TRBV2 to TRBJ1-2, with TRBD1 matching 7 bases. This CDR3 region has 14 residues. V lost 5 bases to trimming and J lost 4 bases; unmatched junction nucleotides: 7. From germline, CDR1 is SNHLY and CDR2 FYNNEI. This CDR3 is CASSPGTVPYGYTF. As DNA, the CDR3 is TGTGCCAGCAGTCCCGGGACAGTTCCCTATGGCTACACCTTC.

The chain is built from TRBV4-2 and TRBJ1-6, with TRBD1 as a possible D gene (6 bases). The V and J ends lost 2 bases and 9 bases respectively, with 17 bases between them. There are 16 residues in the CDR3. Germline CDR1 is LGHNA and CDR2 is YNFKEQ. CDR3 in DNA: TGTGCCAGCAGCCAACAAGGACAGCCCGCGGGTTCACCCCTCCACTTT. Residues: CASSQQGQPAGSPLHF.

CDR3 protein: CASSFAHQSGEQYF. For the CDR3, the DNA is TGTGCCAGCAGCTTTGCTCATCAGTCGGGCGAGCAGTACTTC. The chain joins TRBV7-9 to TRBJ2-7, with unresolved D. This CDR3 contains 14 residues. Germline values: CDR1 SEHNR, CDR2 FQNEAQ (reference sequence). Trimming pared 3 bases from V and 6 bases from J, leaving 15 bases between.

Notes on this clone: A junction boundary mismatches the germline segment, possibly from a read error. The CDR3 reads CASSYLDRGRRGSTF. The CDR3 bases are TGTGCCAGCAGTTACCTGGACAGGGGGCGCAGAGGCTCCACCTTC. This sequence joins TRBV6-2 or TRBV6-3 and TRBJ1-2, with 11 bases aligning to TRBD1. The CDR3 totals 15 residues. Germline assignment: CDR1 MNHEY and CDR2 SVGEGT.

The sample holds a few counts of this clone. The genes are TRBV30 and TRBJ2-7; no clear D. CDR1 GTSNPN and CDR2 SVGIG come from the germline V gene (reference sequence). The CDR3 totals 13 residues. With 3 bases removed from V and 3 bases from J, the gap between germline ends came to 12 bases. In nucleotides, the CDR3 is TGTGCCTGGAGGGGTAACTCGGGCTACGAGCAGTACTTC. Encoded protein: CAWRGNSGYEQYF.

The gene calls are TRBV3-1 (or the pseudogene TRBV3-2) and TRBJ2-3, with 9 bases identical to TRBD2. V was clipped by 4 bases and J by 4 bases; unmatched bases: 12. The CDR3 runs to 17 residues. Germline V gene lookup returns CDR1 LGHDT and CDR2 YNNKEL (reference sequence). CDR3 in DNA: TGTGCCAGCAGCCGGATGAGCGGGGGGACTAGCCCAGATACGCAGTATTTT. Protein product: CASSRMSGGTSPDTQYF.

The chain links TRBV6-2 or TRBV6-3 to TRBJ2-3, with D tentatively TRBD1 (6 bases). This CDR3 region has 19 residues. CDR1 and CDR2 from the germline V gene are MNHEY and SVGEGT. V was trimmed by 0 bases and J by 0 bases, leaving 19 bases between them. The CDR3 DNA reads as TGTGCCAGCAGTTACTCCCTGCAGGGGCCAAGTTTTAGCACAGATACGCAGTATTTT. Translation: CASSYSLQGPSFSTDTQYF.

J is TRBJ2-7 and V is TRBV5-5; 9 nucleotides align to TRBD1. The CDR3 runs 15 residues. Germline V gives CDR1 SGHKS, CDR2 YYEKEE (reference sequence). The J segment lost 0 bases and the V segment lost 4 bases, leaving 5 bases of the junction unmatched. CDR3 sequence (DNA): TGTGCCAGCAGCATCGGGACAGGGATCTCCTACGAGCAGTACTTC. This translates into CASSIGTGISYEQYF. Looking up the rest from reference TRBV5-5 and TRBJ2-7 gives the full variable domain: DAGVTQSPTHLIKTRGQQVTLRCSPISGHKSVSWYQQVLGQGPQFIFQYYEKEERGRGNFPDRFSARQFPNYSSELNVNALLLGDSALYLCASSIGTGISYEQYFGPGTRLTVT.

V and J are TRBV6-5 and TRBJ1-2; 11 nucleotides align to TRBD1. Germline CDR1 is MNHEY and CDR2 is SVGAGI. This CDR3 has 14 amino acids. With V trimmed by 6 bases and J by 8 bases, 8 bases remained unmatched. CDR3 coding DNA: TGTGCCAGCAGACATGGACAGGGGGCGCAAGGCTACACCTTC. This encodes CASRHGQGAQGYTF.

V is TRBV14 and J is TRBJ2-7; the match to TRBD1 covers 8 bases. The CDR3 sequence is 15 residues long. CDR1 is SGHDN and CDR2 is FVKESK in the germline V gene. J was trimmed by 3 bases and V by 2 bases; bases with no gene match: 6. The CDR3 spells CASSQQADRVYEQYF. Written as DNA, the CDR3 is TGTGCCAGCAGCCAACAAGCGGACAGGGTCTACGAGCAGTACTTC.

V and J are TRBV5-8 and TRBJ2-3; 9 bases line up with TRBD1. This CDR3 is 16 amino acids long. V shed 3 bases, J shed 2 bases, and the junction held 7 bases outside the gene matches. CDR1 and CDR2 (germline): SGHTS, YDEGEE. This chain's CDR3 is CASSSAGTGNTDTQYF. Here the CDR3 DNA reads TGTGCCAGCAGCTCCGCCGGGACAGGGAACACAGATACGCAGTATTTT.

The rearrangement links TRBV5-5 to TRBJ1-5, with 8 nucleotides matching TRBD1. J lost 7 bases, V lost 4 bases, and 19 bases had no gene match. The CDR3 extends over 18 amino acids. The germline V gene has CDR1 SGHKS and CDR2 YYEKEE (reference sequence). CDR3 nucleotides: TGTGCCAGCAGCGCTAAGGACAGGGTAGTTGACATCCACCAGCCCCAGCATTTT. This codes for CASSAKDRVVDIHQPQHF.